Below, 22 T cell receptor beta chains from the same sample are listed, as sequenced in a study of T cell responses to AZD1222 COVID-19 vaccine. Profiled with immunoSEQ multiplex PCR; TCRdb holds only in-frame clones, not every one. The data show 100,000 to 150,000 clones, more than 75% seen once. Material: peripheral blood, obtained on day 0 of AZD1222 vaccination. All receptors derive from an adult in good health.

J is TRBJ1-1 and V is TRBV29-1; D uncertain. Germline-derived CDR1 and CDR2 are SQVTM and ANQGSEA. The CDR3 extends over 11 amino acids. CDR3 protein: CRAVMNTEAFF. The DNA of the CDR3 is TGCAGGGCGGTGATGAACACTGAAGCTTTCTTT.

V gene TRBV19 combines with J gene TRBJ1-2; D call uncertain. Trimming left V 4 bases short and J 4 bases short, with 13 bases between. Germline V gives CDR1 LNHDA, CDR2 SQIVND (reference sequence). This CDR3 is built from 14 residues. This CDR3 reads CASSRMGHPYGYTF. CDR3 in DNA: TGTGCCAGTAGTAGAATGGGTCATCCCTATGGCTACACCTTC.

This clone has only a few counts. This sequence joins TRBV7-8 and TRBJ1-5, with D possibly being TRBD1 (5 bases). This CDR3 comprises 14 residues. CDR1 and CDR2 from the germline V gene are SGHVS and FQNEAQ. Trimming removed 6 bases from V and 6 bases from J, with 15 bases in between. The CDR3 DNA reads TGTGCCAGCAGGTCGGAGGGGATGAGTCAGCCCCAGCATTTT. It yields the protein CASRSEGMSQPQHF.

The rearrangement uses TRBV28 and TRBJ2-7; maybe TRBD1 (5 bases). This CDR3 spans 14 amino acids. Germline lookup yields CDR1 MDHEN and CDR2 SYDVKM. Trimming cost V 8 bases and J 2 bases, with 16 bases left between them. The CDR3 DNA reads TGTGCCAGCGTGCTGGGGCGGCTTACCTACGAGCAGTACTTC. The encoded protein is CASVLGRLTYEQYF.

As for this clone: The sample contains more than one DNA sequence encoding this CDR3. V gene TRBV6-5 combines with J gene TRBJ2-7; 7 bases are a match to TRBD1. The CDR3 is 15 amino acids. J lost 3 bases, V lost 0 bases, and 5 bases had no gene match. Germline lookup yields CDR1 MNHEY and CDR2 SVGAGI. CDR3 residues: CASSYSLAGGYEQYF. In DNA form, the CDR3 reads TGTGCCAGCAGTTACTCACTGGCAGGGGGCTACGAGCAGTACTTC.

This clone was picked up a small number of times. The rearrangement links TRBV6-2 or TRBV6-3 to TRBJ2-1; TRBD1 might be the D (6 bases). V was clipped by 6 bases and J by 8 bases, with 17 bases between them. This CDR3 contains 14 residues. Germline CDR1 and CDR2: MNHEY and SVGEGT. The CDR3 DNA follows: TGTGCCAGCAGCTTACGACAGGCGGTGGATGAGCAGTTCTTC. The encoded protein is CASSLRQAVDEQFF.

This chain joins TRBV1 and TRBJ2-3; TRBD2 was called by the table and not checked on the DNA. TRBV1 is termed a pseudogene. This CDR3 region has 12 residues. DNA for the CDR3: TGCACCAGCAGCCCGGCGGGAGATACGCAGTATTTT. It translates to CTSSPAGDTQYF.

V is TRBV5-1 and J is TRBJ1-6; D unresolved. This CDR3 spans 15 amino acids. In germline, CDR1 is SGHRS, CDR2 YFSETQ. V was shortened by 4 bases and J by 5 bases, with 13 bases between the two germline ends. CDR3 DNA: TGCGCCAGCAGCCCGGGGTGGGATAATAATTCACCCCTCCACTTT. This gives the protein CASSPGWDNNSPLHF.

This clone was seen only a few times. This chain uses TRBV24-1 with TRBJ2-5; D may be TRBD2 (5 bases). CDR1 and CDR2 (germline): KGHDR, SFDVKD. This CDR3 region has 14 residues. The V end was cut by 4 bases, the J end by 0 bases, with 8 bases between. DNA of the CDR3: TGTGCCACCAGTGACCCGGGAAACCAAGAGACCCAGTACTTC. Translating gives CATSDPGNQETQYF.

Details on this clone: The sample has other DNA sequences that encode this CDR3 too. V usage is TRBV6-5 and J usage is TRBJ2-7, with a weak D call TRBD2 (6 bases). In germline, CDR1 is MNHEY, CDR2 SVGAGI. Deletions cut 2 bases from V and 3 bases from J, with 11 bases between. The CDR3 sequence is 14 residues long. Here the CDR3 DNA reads TGTGCCAGCAGTTACCGGGACTCCAGCTACGAGCAGTACTTC. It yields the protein CASSYRDSSYEQYF.

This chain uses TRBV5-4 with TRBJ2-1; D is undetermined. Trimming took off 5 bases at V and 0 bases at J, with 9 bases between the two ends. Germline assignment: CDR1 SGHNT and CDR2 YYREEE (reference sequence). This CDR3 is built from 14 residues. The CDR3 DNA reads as TGTGCCAGCAGGCAAGTGAGCTCCTACAATGAGCAGTTCTTC. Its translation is CASRQVSSYNEQFF.

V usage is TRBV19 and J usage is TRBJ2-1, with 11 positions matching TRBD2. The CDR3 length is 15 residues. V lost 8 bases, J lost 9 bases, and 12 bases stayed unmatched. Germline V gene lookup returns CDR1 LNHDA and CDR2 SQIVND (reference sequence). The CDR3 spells CASQFSGRANGEQFF. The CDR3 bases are TGTGCCAGTCAATTTAGCGGGAGGGCCAATGGTGAGCAGTTCTTC. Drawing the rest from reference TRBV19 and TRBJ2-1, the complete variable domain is DGGITQSPKYLFRKEGQNVTLSCEQNLNHDAMYWYRQDPGQGLRLIYYSQIVNDFQKGDIAEGYSVSREKKESFPLTVTSAQKNPTAFYLCASQFSGRANGEQFFGPGTRLTVL.

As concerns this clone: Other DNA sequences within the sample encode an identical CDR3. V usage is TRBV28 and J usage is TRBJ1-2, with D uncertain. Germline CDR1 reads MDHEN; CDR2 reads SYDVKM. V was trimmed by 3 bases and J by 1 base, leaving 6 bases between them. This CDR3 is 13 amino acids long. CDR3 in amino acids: CASSFGGNYGYTF. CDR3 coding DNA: TGTGCCAGCAGTTTCGGCGGTAACTATGGCTACACCTTC.

CDR3 in DNA: TGTGCCAGCAGCCAAGAAGTTTCAGCGGGGGTCCCCCGGGAGCTGTTTTTT. Residues: CASSQEVSAGVPRELFF. The rearrangement uses TRBV3-1 (or the pseudogene TRBV3-2) and TRBJ2-2; TRBD2 matches 8 bases. With V trimmed by 0 bases and J by 9 bases, 12 bases remained unmatched. This CDR3 has 17 amino acids. Per the germline V gene, CDR1 is LGHDT and CDR2 is YNNKEL (reference sequence).

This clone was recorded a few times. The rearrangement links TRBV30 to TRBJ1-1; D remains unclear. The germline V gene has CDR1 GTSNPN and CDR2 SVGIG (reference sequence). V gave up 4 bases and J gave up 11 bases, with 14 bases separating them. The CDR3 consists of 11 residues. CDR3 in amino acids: CAWNHQIWAFF. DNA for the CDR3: TGTGCCTGGAACCACCAGATTTGGGCTTTCTTT.

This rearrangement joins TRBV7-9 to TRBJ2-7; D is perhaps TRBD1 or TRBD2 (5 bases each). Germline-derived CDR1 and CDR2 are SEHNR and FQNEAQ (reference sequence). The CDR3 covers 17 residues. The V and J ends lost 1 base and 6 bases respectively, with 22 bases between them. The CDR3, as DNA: TGTGCCAGCAGCTTAGAAGGGGCGGGCCTGCGGAGTCGCGAGCAGTACTTC. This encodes CASSLEGAGLRSREQYF. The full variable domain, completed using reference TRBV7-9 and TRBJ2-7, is DTGVSQNPRHKITKRGQNVTFRCDPISEHNRLYWYRQTLGQGPEFLTYFQNEAQLEKSRLLSDRFSAERPKGSFSTLEIQRTEQGDSAMYLCASSLEGAGLRSREQYFGPGTRLTVT.

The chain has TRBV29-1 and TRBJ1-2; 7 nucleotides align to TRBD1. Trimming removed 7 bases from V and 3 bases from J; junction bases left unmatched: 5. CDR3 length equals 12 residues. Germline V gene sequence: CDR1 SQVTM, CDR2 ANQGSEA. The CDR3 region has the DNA TGCAGCGGCGGTGACAGGGACTATGGCTACACCTTC. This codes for CSGGDRDYGYTF.

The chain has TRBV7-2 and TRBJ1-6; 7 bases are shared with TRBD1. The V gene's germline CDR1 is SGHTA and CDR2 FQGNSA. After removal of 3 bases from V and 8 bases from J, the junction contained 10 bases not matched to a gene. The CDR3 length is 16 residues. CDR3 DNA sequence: TGTGCCAGCAGCTTGGTTGGAAGGGGGCAGGATTCACCCCTCCACTTT. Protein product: CASSLVGRGQDSPLHF.

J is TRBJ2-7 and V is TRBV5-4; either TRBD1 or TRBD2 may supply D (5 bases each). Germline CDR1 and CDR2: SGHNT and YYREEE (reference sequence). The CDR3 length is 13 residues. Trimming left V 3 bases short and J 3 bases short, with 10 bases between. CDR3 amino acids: CASSWGKGYEQYF. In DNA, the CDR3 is TGTGCCAGCAGCTGGGGGAAAGGCTACGAGCAGTACTTC.

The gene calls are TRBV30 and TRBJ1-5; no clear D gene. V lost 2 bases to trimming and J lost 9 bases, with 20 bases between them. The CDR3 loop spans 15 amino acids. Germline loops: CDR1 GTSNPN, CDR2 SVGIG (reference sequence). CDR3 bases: TGTGCCTGGAGTCCTACGGCCAGCCGGGTAGTGCCCCAGCATTTT. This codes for CAWSPTASRVVPQHF.

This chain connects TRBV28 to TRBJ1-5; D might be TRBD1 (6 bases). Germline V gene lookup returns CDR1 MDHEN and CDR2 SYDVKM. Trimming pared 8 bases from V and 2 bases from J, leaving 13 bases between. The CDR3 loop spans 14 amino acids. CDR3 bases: TGTGCCAGCGAAACAGGGCAAGGCAATCAGCCCCAGCATTTT. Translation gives CASETGQGNQPQHF.

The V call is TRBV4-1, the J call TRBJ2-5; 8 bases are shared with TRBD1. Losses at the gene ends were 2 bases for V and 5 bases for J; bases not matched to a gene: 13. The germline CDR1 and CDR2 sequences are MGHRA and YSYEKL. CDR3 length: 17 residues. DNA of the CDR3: TGCGCCAGCAGCCAAAATTATCAGGGGGCGGGTCGGGAGACCCAGTACTTC. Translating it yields CASSQNYQGAGRETQYF.